These 31 T cell receptor beta chains were all obtained from the same sample, sequenced in a study of T cells in localized non-small cell lung cancer. Profiling relied on immunoSEQ multiplex PCR, and the TCRdb table lists in-frame clones only, not all of them. The table lists 10,000 to 15,000 clones, about 86% of them singletons. This specimen was peripheral blood, taken before any cancer treatment. The receptors were sampled from a male donor aged 60 or older with stage III lung adenocarcinoma.

The chain is built from TRBV5-1 and TRBJ1-2; no definite D call. V was cut by 0 bases and J by 6 bases, with 12 bases left in between. CDR3 size: 14 residues. Germline assignment: CDR1 SGHRS and CDR2 YFSETQ. This CDR3 is CASSLGGYENGYTF. The CDR3 DNA reads as TGCGCCAGCAGCTTGGGAGGTTACGAAAATGGCTACACCTTC.

V usage is TRBV6-1 and J usage is TRBJ1-1; no firm D call. V lost 4 bases to trimming and J lost 5 bases, with 14 bases between them. In germline, CDR1 is MNHNS, CDR2 SASEGT. The CDR3 consists of 14 residues. The CDR3 region is CASSAVAVGTEAFF. In DNA, the CDR3 is TGTGCCAGCAGTGCGGTGGCAGTGGGGACTGAAGCTTTCTTT.

The chain recombines TRBV29-1 with TRBJ1-4; no clear D gene. Trimming cost V 6 bases and J 8 bases, with 16 bases left between them. The CDR3 sequence is 13 residues long. CDR1 is SQVTM, CDR2 ANQGSEA, per germline. The CDR3 region is CSVTLPGGEKLFF. The CDR3 nucleotides are TGCAGCGTAACCCTCCCGGGCGGAGAAAAACTGTTTTTT.

The rearrangement joins TRBV12-5 to TRBJ2-5, with D possibly being TRBD1 or TRBD2 (5 bases each). This CDR3 comprises 14 residues. Trimming removed 10 bases from V and 1 base from J, with 16 bases in between. The germline CDR1 and CDR2 sequences are LGHNT and FRNRAP. The CDR3: CATTPGARQETQYF. DNA for the CDR3: TGTGCTACCACCCCCGGGGCTCGCCAAGAGACCCAGTACTTC.

The V and J genes are TRBV6-6 and TRBJ1-5; D unresolved. The V gene lost 4 bases and the J gene lost 6 bases, with 10 bases spanning the gap. CDR3 size: 13 residues. The germline CDR1 and CDR2 sequences are MNHNY and SVGAGI (reference sequence). CDR3 nucleotides: TGTGCCAGCAGTTTACCGGACGGTCAGCCCCAGCATTTT. It yields the protein CASSLPDGQPQHF.

This chain joins TRBV5-1 and TRBJ2-7; D gene unclear. This CDR3 comprises 16 residues. Germline CDR1 reads SGHRS; CDR2 reads YFSETQ. The germline V and J ends were trimmed by 0 bases and 1 base, with 14 bases remaining between them. Here the CDR3 reads CASSLDLSGGSYEQYF. CDR3 DNA: TGCGCCAGCAGCTTGGATCTGTCCGGTGGGTCCTACGAGCAGTACTTC.

V gene TRBV7-9 combines with J gene TRBJ1-2, with 9 positions matching TRBD1. The germline CDR1 and CDR2 sequences are SEHNR and FQNEAQ (reference sequence). The ends lost 5 bases at V and 6 bases at J; junction bases unmatched: 13. The CDR3 spans 16 residues. The DNA for the CDR3 is TGTGCCAGCAGCATAAGGACAGGGGAGGGAGGTAATGGCTACACCTTC. Protein: CASSIRTGEGGNGYTF. Based on the CDR3 plus reference TRBV7-9 and TRBJ1-2, the full variable domain is DTGVSQNPRHKITKRGQNVTFRCDPISEHNRLYWYRQTLGQGPEFLTYFQNEAQLEKSRLLSDRFSAERPKGSFSTLEIQRTEQGDSAMYLCASSIRTGEGGNGYTFGSGTRLTVV.

The rearrangement links TRBV7-2 to TRBJ2-1, with 7 nucleotides matching TRBD2. The V gene's germline CDR1 is SGHTA and CDR2 FQGNSA. CDR3 length: 16 residues. The V and J ends lost 5 bases and 7 bases, in that order; junction bases with no gene match: 14. This CDR3 reads CASSRSGPGPYNEQFF. DNA for the CDR3: TGTGCCAGCAGCCGTAGCGGGCCGGGGCCGTATAATGAGCAGTTCTTC.

This CDR3 is CASSVDWYSGNTIYF. Written as DNA, the CDR3 is TGTGCCAGCAGCGTAGACTGGTACTCTGGAAACACCATATATTTT. This chain connects TRBV9 to TRBJ1-3; no clear D. Trimming pared 0 bases from V and 0 bases from J, leaving 7 bases between. The CDR3 loop spans 15 amino acids. The germline CDR1 and CDR2 sequences are SGDLS and YYNGEE.

This clone was recorded only once. The chain employs TRBV25-1 and TRBJ2-5, with TRBD2 matching 8 bases. This CDR3 region has 16 residues. Germline V gives CDR1 MGHDK, CDR2 SYGVNS. Trimming cost V 1 base and J 4 bases; bases outside gene matches: 8. Here the CDR3 DNA reads TGTGCCAGCAGTGAATTTCTGGGACTAGGAGTAGAGACCCAGTACTTC. The encoded protein is CASSEFLGLGVETQYF.

The chain has TRBV7-9 and TRBJ1-3; D not certain. Germline assignment: CDR1 SEHNR and CDR2 FQNEAQ (reference sequence). V lost 8 bases, J lost 1 base, and 6 bases lay in between. The CDR3 sequence is 12 residues long. CDR3 nucleotides: TGTGCCAGCGCACTGTCTGGAAACACCATATATTTT. This gives the protein CASALSGNTIYF.

V and J are TRBV5-4 and TRBJ2-7; 12 positions agree with TRBD2. Germline values: CDR1 SGHNT, CDR2 YYREEE (reference sequence). V shed 3 bases and J 5 bases; nucleotides not matched to a gene: 3. The CDR3 spans 14 residues. CDR3 in amino acids: CASSSTSGGNEQYF. CDR3 nucleotide sequence: TGTGCCAGCAGCTCGACTAGCGGGGGAAACGAGCAGTACTTC.

The table lists this clone with a count of one. V usage is TRBV15 and J usage is TRBJ1-1; D gene ambiguous. V was trimmed by 1 base and J by 4 bases, leaving 7 bases between them. Germline CDR1 and CDR2: LNHNV and YYDKDF (reference sequence). The CDR3 contains 13 residues. CDR3 sequence reads: CATSRGIFTEAFF. CDR3 in DNA: TGTGCCACCAGCAGAGGGATCTTCACTGAAGCTTTCTTT.

The chain couples TRBV6-1 to TRBJ1-4; the D gene is possibly TRBD1 (5 bases). The germline gives CDR1 MNHNS, CDR2 SASEGT. V was clipped by 3 bases and J by 10 bases, with 12 bases between them. This CDR3 contains 13 residues. The CDR3 sequence is CASSDWAGGKLFF. In nucleotides, the CDR3 is TGTGCCAGCAGTGATTGGGCCGGGGGAAAACTGTTTTTT.

The gene calls are TRBV2 and TRBJ1-5, with a possible D match to TRBD1 (5 bases). From germline, CDR1 is SNHLY and CDR2 FYNNEI. This CDR3 has 15 amino acids. Trimming took off 5 bases at V and 6 bases at J, with 17 bases between the two ends. As DNA, the CDR3 is TGTGCCAGCAGTAACCCCTTGGGGGGTACTCAGCCCCAGCATTTT. It yields the protein CASSNPLGGTQPQHF.

V usage is TRBV5-4 and J usage is TRBJ2-1; 9 nucleotides match TRBD2. Germline CDR1 and CDR2: SGHNT and YYREEE (reference sequence). The ends lost 0 bases at V and 7 bases at J; junction bases unmatched: 2. This CDR3 contains 14 residues. The CDR3 reads CASSLGLAGNEQFF. The CDR3 DNA is TGTGCCAGCAGCTTGGGTCTAGCGGGAAATGAGCAGTTCTTC.

In DNA, the CDR3 is TGTGCCAGCAGCTTAGAAGCGGGGGGCATACAAGAGACCCAGTACTTC. Amino acid sequence: CASSLEAGGIQETQYF. The chain links TRBV7-8 to TRBJ2-5, with 9 bases that match TRBD2. With 1 base clipped from V and 2 bases from J, the junction kept 5 bases outside the gene matches. Germline V lookup: CDR1 SGHVS, CDR2 FQNEAQ. CDR3 size: 16 residues.

This clone has a single count. The chain recombines TRBV5-6 with TRBJ2-1; D remains ambiguous. The CDR3 spans 13 residues. V dropped 1 base and J dropped 5 bases, with 7 bases sitting between them. CDR1 and CDR2 from the germline V gene are SGHDT and YYEEEE. The CDR3 loop reads CASSLPPDNEQFF. The CDR3 bases are TGTGCCAGCAGCTTGCCCCCTGACAATGAGCAGTTCTTC.

The gene calls are TRBV29-1 and TRBJ1-2; 7 bases agree with TRBD1. This CDR3 has 12 amino acids. Germline CDR1 is SQVTM and CDR2 is ANQGSEA. The V and J ends lost 7 bases and 1 base, in that order; junction bases with no gene match: 3. The CDR3 DNA reads as TGCAGCGCATACAGGGGTAACTATGGCTACACCTTC. This encodes CSAYRGNYGYTF. Together with reference TRBV29-1 and TRBJ1-2, the CDR3 gives the full variable domain: SAVISQKPSRDICQRGTSLTIQCQVDSQVTMMFWYRQQPGQSLTLIATANQGSEATYESGFVIDKFPISRPNLTFSTLTVSNMSPEDSSIYLCSAYRGNYGYTFGSGTRLTVV.

The chain carries TRBV6-5 and TRBJ1-1, with D perhaps matching TRBD1 (6 bases). The V end was cut by 9 bases, the J end by 0 bases, with 17 bases between. The CDR3 consists of 15 residues. Germline CDR1 is MNHEY and CDR2 is SVGAGI. The CDR3 DNA reads as TGTGCCAGAAAAACACTGGACAGAATGAACACTGAAGCTTTCTTT. This encodes CARKTLDRMNTEAFF.

V is TRBV5-5 and J is TRBJ2-1, with 10 bases aligning to TRBD2. V dropped 0 bases and J dropped 8; count of bases not matched to a gene: 5. The germline CDR1 and CDR2 sequences are SGHKS and YYEKEE (reference sequence). This CDR3 comprises 15 residues. CDR3 region: CASSLVLAGAHEQFF. CDR3 nucleotides: TGTGCCAGCAGCTTGGTTCTAGCGGGAGCCCATGAGCAGTTCTTC.

The chain couples TRBV28 to TRBJ1-5; tentatively, D is TRBD1 (5 bases). V lost 6 bases to trimming and J lost 1 base, with 10 bases between them. Germline lookup yields CDR1 MDHEN and CDR2 SYDVKM. CDR3 size: 14 residues. Here the CDR3 DNA reads TGTGCCAGCAGCCCCGGGGGGAGCAATCAGCCCCAGCATTTT. Its protein is CASSPGGSNQPQHF.

The V and J genes are TRBV14 and TRBJ2-7, with D unresolved. This CDR3 has 12 amino acids. Germline V gives CDR1 SGHDN, CDR2 FVKESK. The ends were cut back, 3 bases at V and 4 bases at J, with 7 bases in the middle. CDR3 bases: TGTGCCAGCAGCCAGTTGGATTACGAGCAGTACTTC. This translates into CASSQLDYEQYF. Combining the CDR3 with reference TRBV14 and TRBJ2-7 gives the whole variable domain EAGVTQFPSHSVIEKGQTVTLRCDPISGHDNLYWYRRVMGKEIKFLLHFVKESKQDESGMPNNRFLAERTGGTYSTLKVQPAELEDSGVYFCASSQLDYEQYFGPGTRLTVT.

The rearrangement uses TRBV2 and TRBJ2-1; D call uncertain. Trimming shortened V by 2 bases and J by 7 bases, and 6 bases separated the two germline ends. This CDR3 has 12 amino acids. Germline V lookup: CDR1 SNHLY, CDR2 FYNNEI. CDR3 region: CASSETRNEQFF. The CDR3 DNA is TGTGCCAGCAGTGAAACGAGAAATGAGCAGTTCTTC.

The chain combines TRBV2 with TRBJ2-2; 8 bases line up with TRBD2. The germline CDR1 and CDR2 sequences are SNHLY and FYNNEI. There are 16 residues in the CDR3. Germline trimming cut 8 bases from V and 0 bases from J; bases unmatched to any gene: 8. CDR3 amino acids: CASSIELAANTGELFF. Written as DNA, the CDR3 is TGTGCCAGCTCGATAGAACTAGCGGCGAACACCGGGGAGCTGTTTTTT.

This rearrangement joins TRBV7-7 to TRBJ2-5, with 9 bases lining up with TRBD2. Germline loops: CDR1 SSHAT, CDR2 FNYEAQ (reference sequence). V lost 8 bases to trimming and J lost 5 bases; unmatched junction nucleotides: 12. The CDR3 is 15 amino acids. The CDR3 coding sequence is TGTGCCAGCGGGCGGGAGGGGGCGCTTGGCGAGACCCAGTACTTC. This gives the protein CASGREGALGETQYF. Complete variable domain (other parts from reference TRBV7-7 and TRBJ2-5): GAGVSQSPRYKVTKRGQDVTLRCDPISSHATLYWYQQALGQGPEFLTYFNYEAQPDKSGLPSDRFSAERPEGSISTLTIQRTEQRDSAMYRCASGREGALGETQYFGPGTRLLVL.

This sequence joins TRBV21-1 and TRBJ2-1; TRBD2 was called by the table and not checked on the DNA. TRBV21-1 counts as a pseudogene. The CDR3 extends over 15 amino acids. The CDR3 here is CASGCRELAVGEQFF. Written as DNA, the CDR3 is TGTGCCAGCGGATGCCGGGAACTAGCGGTGGGAGAGCAGTTCTTC.

V and J are TRBV15 and TRBJ2-7, with D possibly matching TRBD2 (6 bases). In germline, CDR1 is LNHNV, CDR2 YYDKDF (reference sequence). The CDR3 runs 16 residues. V was clipped by 5 bases and J by 2 bases, with 19 bases between them. CDR3 in amino acids: CATSWTSAGLTYEQYF. Here the CDR3 DNA reads TGTGCCACCAGCTGGACGTCGGCGGGACTTACCTACGAGCAGTACTTC.

This chain links TRBV29-1 with TRBJ1-2; TRBD1 matches at 7 bases. The germline gives CDR1 SQVTM, CDR2 ANQGSEA. V lost 4 bases, J lost 8 bases, and 4 bases stayed unmatched. This CDR3 is 11 amino acids long. The CDR3, as DNA: TGCAGCGTTGGACAGGGTAGCGGCTACACCTTC. It is translated as CSVGQGSGYTF. The entire variable domain, with the rest obtained from reference TRBV29-1 and TRBJ1-2, is as follows: SAVISQKPSRDICQRGTSLTIQCQVDSQVTMMFWYRQQPGQSLTLIATANQGSEATYESGFVIDKFPISRPNLTFSTLTVSNMSPEDSSIYLCSVGQGSGYTFGSGTRLTVV.

The chain employs TRBV25-1 and TRBJ2-5; possibly TRBD2 for D (5 bases). Deletions cut 2 bases from V and 0 bases from J, with 13 bases between. Per germline, CDR1 MGHDK and CDR2 SYGVNS. This CDR3 comprises 16 residues. CDR3 loop: CASSERGISYQETQYF. CDR3 DNA sequence: TGTGCCAGCAGTGAAAGAGGGATCTCGTACCAAGAGACCCAGTACTTC.

This chain links TRBV19 with TRBJ1-2; 8 bases are a match to TRBD1. The germline CDR1 and CDR2 sequences are LNHDA and SQIVND (reference sequence). J lost 5 bases, V lost 5 bases, and 4 bases had no gene match. The CDR3 has 13 amino acids. The CDR3 sequence: CASSFNRGYGYTF. CDR3 nucleotide sequence: TGTGCCAGTAGTTTTAACAGGGGGTATGGCTACACCTTC.